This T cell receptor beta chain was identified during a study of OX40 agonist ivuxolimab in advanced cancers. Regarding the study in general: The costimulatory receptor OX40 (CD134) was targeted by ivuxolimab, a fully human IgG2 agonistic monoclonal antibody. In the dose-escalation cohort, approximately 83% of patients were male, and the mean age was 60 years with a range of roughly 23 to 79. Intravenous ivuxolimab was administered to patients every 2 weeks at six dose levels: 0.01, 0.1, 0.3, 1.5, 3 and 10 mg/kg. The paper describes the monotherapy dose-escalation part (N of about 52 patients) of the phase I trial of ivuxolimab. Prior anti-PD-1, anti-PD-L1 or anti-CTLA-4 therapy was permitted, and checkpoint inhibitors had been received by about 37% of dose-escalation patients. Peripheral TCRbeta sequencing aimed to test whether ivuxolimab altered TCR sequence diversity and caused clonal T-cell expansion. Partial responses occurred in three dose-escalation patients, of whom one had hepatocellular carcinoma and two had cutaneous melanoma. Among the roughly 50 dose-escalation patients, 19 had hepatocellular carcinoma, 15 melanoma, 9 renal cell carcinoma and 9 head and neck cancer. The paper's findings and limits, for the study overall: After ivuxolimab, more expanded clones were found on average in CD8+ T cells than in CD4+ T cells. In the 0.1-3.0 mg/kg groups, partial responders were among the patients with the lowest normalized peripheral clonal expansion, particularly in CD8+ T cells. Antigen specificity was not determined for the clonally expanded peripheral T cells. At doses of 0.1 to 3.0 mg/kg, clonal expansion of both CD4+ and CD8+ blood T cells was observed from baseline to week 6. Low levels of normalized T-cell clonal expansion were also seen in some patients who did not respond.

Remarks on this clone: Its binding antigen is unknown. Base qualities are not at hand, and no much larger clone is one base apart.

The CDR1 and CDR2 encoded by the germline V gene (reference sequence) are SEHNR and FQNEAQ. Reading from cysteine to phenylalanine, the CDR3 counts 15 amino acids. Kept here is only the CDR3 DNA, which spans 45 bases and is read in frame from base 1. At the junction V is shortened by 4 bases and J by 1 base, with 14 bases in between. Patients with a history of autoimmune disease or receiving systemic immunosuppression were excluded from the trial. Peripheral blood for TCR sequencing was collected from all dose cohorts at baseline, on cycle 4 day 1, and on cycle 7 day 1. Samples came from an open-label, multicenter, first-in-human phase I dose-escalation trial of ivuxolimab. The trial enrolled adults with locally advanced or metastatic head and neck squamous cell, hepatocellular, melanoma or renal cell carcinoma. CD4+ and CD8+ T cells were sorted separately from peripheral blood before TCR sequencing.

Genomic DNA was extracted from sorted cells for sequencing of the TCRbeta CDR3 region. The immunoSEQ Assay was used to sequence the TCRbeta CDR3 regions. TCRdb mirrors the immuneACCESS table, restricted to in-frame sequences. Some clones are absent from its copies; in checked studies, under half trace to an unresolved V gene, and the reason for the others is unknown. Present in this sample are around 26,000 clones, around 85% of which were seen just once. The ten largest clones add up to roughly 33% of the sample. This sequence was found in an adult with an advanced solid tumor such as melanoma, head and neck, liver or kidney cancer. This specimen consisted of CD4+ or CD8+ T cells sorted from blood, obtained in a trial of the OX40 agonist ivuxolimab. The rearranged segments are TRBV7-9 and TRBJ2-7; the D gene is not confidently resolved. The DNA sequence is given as TGTGCCAGCAGCTCCGTTCTGCGCGGATCCTACGAGCAGTACTTC. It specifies CASSSVLRGSYEQYF.